The sequence of this T cell receptor (beta chain) was determined in a study of naive and memory T cell subsets (dated by TCRdb to 2016 to 2017). With respect to the entire study: In the figure summarizing the skin biopsy and whole blood samples, some 10 blood donors, 7 tuberculin skin test biopsies and 3 saline control biopsies were reported. Usually PCR2 was run as a SYBR Green qPCR and stopped at a set threshold, although low-input samples could use end-point PCR (roughly 6 cycles) instead.

The germline V and J ends show losses of 5 bases and 6 bases respectively, and no gene match explains 11 bases of the junction. CDR3 length: 15 amino acids, cysteine to phenylalanine. Only the CDR3 part of the read is kept: 45 bases, read in frame from the first base. The germline V gene yields SGHAT for CDR1 and FQNNGV for CDR2. Using 3' ligation of a UMI-containing oligonucleotide to TCR cDNA, the study laid out a robust and sensitive protocol to amplify, sequence and analyze TCRs. For whole blood analysis, 2.5 ml of peripheral blood was drawn from adult healthy volunteers into Tempus tubes, and RNA was extracted according to the manufacturer's instructions. Total RNA was used without cell sorting and was treated with RQ1 DNase before reverse transcription, with a target input of 1 to 1000 ng. To check how robust the pipeline was in samples where T cells make up a minority population, libraries were built from skin biopsies and whole blood.

This clonotype was counted at least ten times. It has no known antigen specificity. The record has no base qualities; no much larger clone is one base away. The research as a whole found: The RNA-based method was acknowledged to be potentially sensitive to changes in TCR transcripts with T cell activation and differentiation.

Receptor amplification or capture employed 5' RACE. The ligated cDNA was amplified in four rounds of PCR with nested alpha and beta constant region primers together with the SP2 primer. For the blood and skin samples, reverse transcription of TCR RNA was done with SuperScript IV along with alpha and beta constant region primers. Using T4 RNA ligase 1, an oligonucleotide carrying both the Illumina SP2 primer and a UMI was ligated onto the 3' end of the cDNA. The 12-nucleotide UMI was composed of two random hexamers separated by an eight-base spacer, which was included to prevent hairpin formation. From the second PCR onward, the TCR alpha and beta chain libraries were handled separately, and dual indexing was used for multiplexing. After pooling, the indexed libraries were analyzed by capillary electrophoresis and sequenced on either an Illumina MiSeq or NextSeq. To boost base diversity and improve cluster recognition, PhiX DNA at about 5-7.5% was spiked into the libraries. As for how the authors treated the data: Demultiplexor took UMIs from read 2, joined the UMIs to the TCR sequence from read 1, and separated reads according to sample indices. Decombinator identified V and J genes and V-J junctions and gave each TCR a five-part identifier that included V and J deletions. Collapsinator relied on UMIs to correct both sequencing errors and PCR amplification heterogeneity, producing a UMI-based abundance for each TCR. CDR3Translator turned identifiers into nucleotide sequence, translated the nucleotide sequence into amino acids, and pulled out CDR3 regions based on terminal motifs. After normalization to the amount of input RNA, error-corrected alpha and beta TCR counts from blood and skin were compared. TCRdb redid the processing of the public reads, applying fastp at Q25 and MiXCR, and retained in-frame beta chains. Rows with a matching CDR3 protein are joined into one entry that keeps the most common DNA and genes. TCRdb, not the authors, supplied the V and J calls. This sample is represented by 45,000 to 55,000 distinct CDR3 sequences; approximately 4.5% of them were singletons. 0.7% to 0.9% of the sample is held by the ten biggest clonotypes.

The receptor chain draws on TRBV11-2 and TRBJ1-2; 8 middle bases align to TRBD1. The receptor was derived from a female donor in good health. The DNA is as follows: TGTGCCAGCAGCCTCCTACAGGGGGACAATGATGGCTACACCTTC. Its translation is CASSLLQGDNDGYTF.